The rows below give T cell receptor beta chains drawn from one sample of a study of blood T cell repertoires in COVID-19. Generated by immunoSEQ multiplex PCR, the TCRdb table keeps only in-frame clones and is missing some. Of more than 250,000 clones in the sample, around 89% were seen once. Specimen: peripheral blood. These receptors came from a woman in her 50s with COVID-19, enrolled during active disease. The CDR3 runs from the conserved cysteine through the conserved F or W. Each record gives: J gene, D gene, V gene, clone size, CDR3 DNA, CDR3 protein. D genes are given only for firm matches. Only some rows state a clone size, as once, few, many or a class for expanded clones.

TRBJ2-1,TRBD2,TRBV9,-,TGTGCCAGCAACTCGGGGGGGCGCATACTCGATGAGCAGTTCTTC,CASNSGGRILDEQFF
TRBJ1-5,TRBD1,TRBV5-5,-,TGTGCCAGCAGCCCCCGGACAGGGGTCATTAATCAGCCCCAGCATTTT,CASSPRTGVINQPQHF
TRBJ2-7,-,TRBV6-2/TRBV6-3,-,TGTGCCAGCAGTTACTCGAAGTCGGTAGCGAGGAGTTACGAGCAGTACTTC,CASSYSKSVARSYEQYF
TRBJ1-1,-,TRBV5-6,-,TGTGCCAGCAGCTTGTTCGGGGTCGTGAACACTGAAGCTTTCTTT,CASSLFGVVNTEAFF
TRBJ2-7,TRBD2,TRBV27,-,TGTGCCAGCAGTCCCTTTAGCGGGAGGGTAACCTACGAGCAGTACTTC,CASSPFSGRVTYEQYF
TRBJ2-6,-,TRBV4-3,once,TGCGCCAGCAGCGTATACACTGGGGCCAACGTCCTGACTTTC,CASSVYTGANVLTF
TRBJ1-1,TRBD1,TRBV18,-,TGTGCCAGCTCACCACGCCAGGGGGCGAACACTGAAGCTTTCTTT,CASSPRQGANTEAFF
TRBJ2-7,TRBD1,TRBV11-2,-,TGTGCCAGCAGTAGGACAGGCCTTCTCTCCTACGAGCAGTACTTC,CASSRTGLLSYEQYF
TRBJ1-1,-,TRBV15,once,TGTGCCACCAGCAGAGATCTCACTGAAGCTTTCTTT,CATSRDLTEAFF
TRBJ2-3,TRBD1,TRBV9,-,TGTGCCAGCAGCTTCCTCGGGACAGGGAATTCTGATACGCAGTATTTT,CASSFLGTGNSDTQYF
TRBJ2-6,-,TRBV30,-,TGTGCCTGGAGTAGGGGAAACTCTGGGGCCAACGTCCTGACTTTC,CAWSRGNSGANVLTF
TRBJ2-7,-,TRBV6-5,-,TGTGCCAGCAGCCGATACAGCAAACTGTACGAGCAGTACTTC,CASSRYSKLYEQYF
TRBJ1-5,-,TRBV30,-,TGTGCCTGGAGTGTATCTGGGGGCGCAGGCAATCAGCCCCAGCATTTT,CAWSVSGGAGNQPQHF
TRBJ2-5,TRBD2,TRBV27,once,TGTGCCAGCAGCCGTGATACCGGGACTAGCGGGAGTTATGAGACCCAGTACTTC,CASSRDTGTSGSYETQYF
TRBJ2-1,-,TRBV19,-,TGTGCCAGTGAGACCCGACTTAACAATGAGCAGTTCTTC,CASETRLNNEQFF
TRBJ2-7,-,TRBV30,-,TGTGCCTGGAGGAGGCTTCACGAGCAGTACTTC,CAWRRLHEQYF
TRBJ2-7,TRBD2,TRBV19,once,TGTGCCAGTAGTATAGTCGTCGGCGGGAGGGCTGGTGAGCAGTACTTC,CASSIVVGGRAGEQYF
TRBJ2-4,-,TRBV9,once,TGTGCCAGCAGCGACGGTCGTACGGACATTCAGTACTTC,CASSDGRTDIQYF
TRBJ1-2,-,TRBV7-2,-,TGTGCCAGCAGCTCCGTCAGGGGCATATTCGGCTACACCTTC,CASSSVRGIFGYTF
TRBJ1-2,-,TRBV6-5,few,TGTGCCAGCAGTTACTCGCGGGGAAACTATGGCTACACCTTC,CASSYSRGNYGYTF
TRBJ1-1,-,TRBV6-2/TRBV6-3,-,TGTGCCAGCAGTTACCAACTAAACACTGAAGCTTTCTTT,CASSYQLNTEAFF
TRBJ1-1,-,TRBV6-4,-,TGTGCCAGCAGTCTCGAGGTGAACACTGAAGCTTTCTTT,CASSLEVNTEAFF
TRBJ2-7,-,TRBV6-6,-,TGTGCCAGCAGTTACGTAGTCTCTACGTACGAGCAGTACTTC,CASSYVVSTYEQYF
TRBJ2-7,TRBD2,TRBV3-1/TRBV3-2,-,TGTGCCAGCAGCGGGGGTCCTAGCGGGACCTACGAGCAGTACTTC,CASSGGPSGTYEQYF
TRBJ2-3,TRBD2,TRBV5-1,-,TGCGCCAGCAGCTTGAATGCCCCTAGCGGGATTTCAGATACGCAGTATTTT,CASSLNAPSGISDTQYF
TRBJ2-7,TRBD1,TRBV29-1,-,TGCAGCGTTGAAGTACAGGGGAATCCTCTCGAGCAGTACTTC,CSVEVQGNPLEQYF
TRBJ2-2,TRBD2,TRBV6-4,-,TGTGCCAGCAGTGACAAGCAGGGAGGGATTATACGGGAGCTGTTTTTT,CASSDKQGGIIRELFF
TRBJ1-1,-,TRBV6-1,-,TGTGCCAGCAGTGACAGGGGTTTAACTGAAGCTTTCTTT,CASSDRGLTEAFF
TRBJ1-2,TRBD1,TRBV6-5,once,TGTGCCAGCAAACAGGGGACCAGCTATGGCTACACCTTC,CASKQGTSYGYTF
TRBJ2-5,TRBD2,TRBV29-1,-,TGCAGCGTTGTGGGAGGGGCCGGGGGAGAGACCCAGTACTTC,CSVVGGAGGETQYF
TRBJ1-1,TRBD1,TRBV7-8,-,TGTGCCAGCAGCCAAAATCCCCAGGGGGGCACTGAAGCTTTCTTT,CASSQNPQGGTEAFF
TRBJ1-2,TRBD1,TRBV30,-,TGTGCCTGGGGGGGACAGGCAATCTATGGCTACACCTTC,CAWGGQAIYGYTF
TRBJ1-1,-,TRBV10-3,-,TGTGCCATCAGTGGATCCGGAGGCTGGAACACTGAAGCTTTCTTT,CAISGSGGWNTEAFF
TRBJ2-6,TRBD1,TRBV19,once,TGTGCCAGTAGTCTCGGACAGGGGGCGTCTGGGGCCAACGTCCTGACTTTC,CASSLGQGASGANVLTF
TRBJ2-7,TRBD2,TRBV6-2/TRBV6-3,few,TGTGCCAGCAGCAGGCCTAGCGGGATCTACGAGCAGTACTTC,CASSRPSGIYEQYF
TRBJ2-1,-,TRBV9,-,TGTGCCAGCAGCGTAGGTTTGGAGACTACTACCTACAATGAGCAGTTCTTC,CASSVGLETTTYNEQFF
TRBJ1-5,-,TRBV13,-,TGTGCCAGCAGCATCCGGACAGGCAATCAGCCCCAGCATTTT,CASSIRTGNQPQHF
TRBJ1-2,-,TRBV12-3/TRBV12-4,-,TGTGCCAGCAGTTTAGTAGCGGGCTATGGCTACACCTTC,CASSLVAGYGYTF
TRBJ1-3,-,TRBV6-5,-,TGTGCCAGCAGCAGGTCGTCTGGAAACACCATATATTTT,CASSRSSGNTIYF
TRBJ2-7,TRBD2,TRBV11-2,-,TGTGCCAGCAGCGCTCTAAGCGGGAGGGTCTACGAGCAGTACTTC,CASSALSGRVYEQYF
TRBJ1-6,-,TRBV11-2,once,TGTGCCAGCAGCACACAGGGAAGTAATTCACCCCTCCACTTT,CASSTQGSNSPLHF
TRBJ1-2,-,TRBV7-2,-,TGTGCCAGCAGCTTTACCACAGGGCGGGTAGGCTACACCTTC,CASSFTTGRVGYTF
TRBJ1-2,-,TRBV5-4,-,TGTGCCAGCAGCTCTGGGGGACACAGGGTTGATGGTGGAGGCTACACCTTC,CASSSGGHRVDGGGYTF
TRBJ2-1,TRBD2,TRBV18,-,TGTGCCAGCTCTCCTGTCGGGACTATGGATGAGCAGTTCTTC,CASSPVGTMDEQFF
TRBJ1-1,-,TRBV20-1,-,TGCAGTGCTGAGGGGGGGACTGAAGCTTTCTTT,CSAEGGTEAFF
TRBJ2-3,-,TRBV9,-,TGTGCCAGCAGCGCGTACACAGATACGCAGTATTTT,CASSAYTDTQYF
TRBJ1-3,-,TRBV27,-,TGTGCCAGCAGTTATCAGGGATCTGGAAACACCATATATTTT,CASSYQGSGNTIYF